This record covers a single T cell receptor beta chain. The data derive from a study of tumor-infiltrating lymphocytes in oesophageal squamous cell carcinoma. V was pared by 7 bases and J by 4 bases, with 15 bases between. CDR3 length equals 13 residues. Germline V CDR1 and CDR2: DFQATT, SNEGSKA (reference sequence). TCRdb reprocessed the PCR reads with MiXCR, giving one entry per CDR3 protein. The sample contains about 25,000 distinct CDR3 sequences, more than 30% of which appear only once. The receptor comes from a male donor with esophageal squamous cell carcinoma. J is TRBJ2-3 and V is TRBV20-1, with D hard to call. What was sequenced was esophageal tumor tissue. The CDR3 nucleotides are TGCAGTGTTGCCCCCACGGGTTCAGATACGCAGTATTTT. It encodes CSVAPTGSDTQYF.